The rows below give T cell receptor beta chains drawn from one sample of a study of cytomegalovirus exposure and HLA in healthy donors. TCRdb's copy holds only in-frame clones and misses some; the assay was immunoSEQ multiplex PCR. The sample gives some 170,000 clones, approximately 80% of which show up once; approximately 2% is in the top ten. The sequencing sample was made of PBMCs. The receptors were sampled from a woman in her late teens or twenties in good health and CMV-seronegative. CDR3s include the opening cysteine and the closing phenylalanine or tryptophan. The D gene is left open where the match is weak. Rows give clone size only sometimes, using once, few, many, or a class for an expanded clone.

D gene: -; clone size: -; J gene: TRBJ2-3; V gene: TRBV29-1; CDR3 protein: CSVQQGGTDTQYF; CDR3 DNA: TGCAGCGTTCAACAGGGGGGGACAGATACGCAGTATTTT
D gene: TRBD1; clone size: -; J gene: TRBJ1-3; V gene: TRBV18; CDR3 protein: CASSPLDHRGPGNTIYF; CDR3 DNA: TGTGCCAGCTCACCACTCGACCACAGGGGGCCTGGAAACACCATATATTTT
D gene: -; clone size: few; J gene: TRBJ1-1; V gene: TRBV6-1; CDR3 protein: CASSEQDSLNTEAFF; CDR3 DNA: TGTGCCAGCAGTGAACAGGACAGCCTGAACACTGAAGCTTTCTTT
D gene: -; clone size: -; J gene: TRBJ1-1; V gene: TRBV6-5; CDR3 protein: CASSYSKNMNTEAFF; CDR3 DNA: TGTGCCAGCAGTTACTCGAAGAACATGAACACTGAAGCTTTCTTT
D gene: TRBD1; clone size: -; J gene: TRBJ2-7; V gene: TRBV9; CDR3 protein: CASSVGGQGSHEQYF; CDR3 DNA: TGTGCCAGCAGCGTAGGTGGACAGGGGAGCCACGAGCAGTACTTC
D gene: -; clone size: -; J gene: TRBJ2-7; V gene: TRBV6-6; CDR3 protein: CASSYVGYEQYF; CDR3 DNA: TGTGCCAGCAGTTACGTCGGCTACGAGCAGTACTTC
D gene: -; clone size: -; J gene: TRBJ2-3; V gene: TRBV27; CDR3 protein: CASSLNNILDTQYF; CDR3 DNA: TGTGCCAGCAGTTTAAACAATATCTTAGATACGCAGTATTTT
D gene: TRBD1; clone size: -; J gene: TRBJ2-7; V gene: TRBV5-1; CDR3 protein: CASSWDRGGEQYF; CDR3 DNA: TGCGCCAGCAGCTGGGACAGGGGAGGCGAGCAGTACTTC
D gene: -; clone size: -; J gene: TRBJ1-3; V gene: TRBV15; CDR3 protein: CATSRDPQGSGNTIYF; CDR3 DNA: TGTGCCACCAGCAGAGATCCGCAGGGATCTGGAAACACCATATATTTT
D gene: -; clone size: few; J gene: TRBJ2-3; V gene: TRBV7-9; CDR3 protein: CASSLTGLADTQYF; CDR3 DNA: TGTGCCAGCAGCTTAACCGGGTTGGCAGATACGCAGTATTTT
D gene: TRBD1; clone size: -; J gene: TRBJ1-2; V gene: TRBV11-3; CDR3 protein: CASSLGGGGGMGDGYTF; CDR3 DNA: TGTGCCAGCAGCTTAGGCGGCGGAGGGGGCATGGGAGATGGCTACACCTTC
D gene: TRBD2; clone size: few; J gene: TRBJ2-7; V gene: TRBV5-1; CDR3 protein: CASSPSSGRYEQYF; CDR3 DNA: TGCGCCAGCAGTCCATCAAGCGGGAGATACGAGCAGTACTTC
D gene: -; clone size: -; J gene: TRBJ2-3; V gene: TRBV9; CDR3 protein: CASSKGGTQYF; CDR3 DNA: TGTGCCAGCAGCAAAGGAGGTACGCAGTATTTT
D gene: -; clone size: -; J gene: TRBJ2-1; V gene: TRBV5-1; CDR3 protein: CASSLVLDNEQFF; CDR3 DNA: TGCGCCAGCAGCTTGGTCCTTGACAATGAGCAGTTCTTC
D gene: -; clone size: -; J gene: TRBJ2-7; V gene: TRBV7-3; CDR3 protein: CASSPTRSSYEQYF; CDR3 DNA: TGTGCCAGCAGCCCTACTCGAAGCTCCTACGAGCAGTACTTC
D gene: TRBD1; clone size: -; J gene: TRBJ2-2; V gene: TRBV5-1; CDR3 protein: CASSLLGQGASTGELFF; CDR3 DNA: TGCGCCAGCAGCTTGTTGGGACAGGGGGCGAGCACCGGGGAGCTGTTTTTT
D gene: -; clone size: -; J gene: TRBJ1-1; V gene: TRBV5-4; CDR3 protein: CASSLQDTEAFF; CDR3 DNA: TGTGCCAGCAGCTTGCAGGACACTGAAGCTTTCTTT
D gene: -; clone size: -; J gene: TRBJ2-7; V gene: TRBV7-9; CDR3 protein: CASAGGNEQYF; CDR3 DNA: TGTGCCAGCGCTGGGGGCAACGAGCAGTACTTC
D gene: TRBD1; clone size: -; J gene: TRBJ2-1; V gene: TRBV19; CDR3 protein: CASRRTGVVHEQFF; CDR3 DNA: TGTGCCAGTAGACGGACAGGGGTTGTCCATGAGCAGTTCTTC
D gene: TRBD1; clone size: -; J gene: TRBJ1-1; V gene: TRBV6-6; CDR3 protein: CASSYGGQGNTEAFF; CDR3 DNA: TGTGCCAGCAGTTACGGGGGACAGGGGAACACTGAAGCTTTCTTT
D gene: -; clone size: few; J gene: TRBJ2-2; V gene: TRBV19; CDR3 protein: CASSVTQGTGELFF; CDR3 DNA: TGTGCCAGTAGTGTAACGCAGGGGACCGGGGAGCTGTTTTTT
D gene: TRBD2; clone size: -; J gene: TRBJ2-1; V gene: TRBV7-3; CDR3 protein: CASSSSGISYNEQFF; CDR3 DNA: TGTGCCAGCAGCTCTAGCGGGATCTCCTACAATGAGCAGTTCTTC